What follows describes a single T cell receptor beta chain. Its target is not known. The data originate from a study of T-cell reconstitution after alpha-beta-depleted transplantation in children. Study observations and caveats: Reportedly, roughly two months post-transplant, alpha-beta T cells arose from several hundred expanded graft clones.

During its preparation, the TCRbeta library received unique molecular identifiers. From the PCR reads, TCRdb called clonotypes with MiXCR, one entry per CDR3 protein. This table holds about a million distinct CDR3 sequences, about 29% found once. This sequence originates from a boy under two years old who had a stem cell transplant for SCID, so the T cells may come from the graft donor. Sample: PBMCs, mostly from graft donor cells, taken 360 days after TCRalphabeta/CD19-depleted stem cell transplant.

The CDR3 bases are TGTGCCAGCAGTTTATTTGGGTCAGGTACGCAGTATTTT. It codes for CASSLFGSGTQYF. The chain combines TRBV27 with TRBJ2-3; no firm D call. This CDR3 spans 13 amino acids. Looked up from germline, CDR1 is MNHEY and CDR2 is SMNVEV (reference sequence). Between the trimmed V and J ends, which lost 1 base and 8 bases, there was a span of 10 bases.